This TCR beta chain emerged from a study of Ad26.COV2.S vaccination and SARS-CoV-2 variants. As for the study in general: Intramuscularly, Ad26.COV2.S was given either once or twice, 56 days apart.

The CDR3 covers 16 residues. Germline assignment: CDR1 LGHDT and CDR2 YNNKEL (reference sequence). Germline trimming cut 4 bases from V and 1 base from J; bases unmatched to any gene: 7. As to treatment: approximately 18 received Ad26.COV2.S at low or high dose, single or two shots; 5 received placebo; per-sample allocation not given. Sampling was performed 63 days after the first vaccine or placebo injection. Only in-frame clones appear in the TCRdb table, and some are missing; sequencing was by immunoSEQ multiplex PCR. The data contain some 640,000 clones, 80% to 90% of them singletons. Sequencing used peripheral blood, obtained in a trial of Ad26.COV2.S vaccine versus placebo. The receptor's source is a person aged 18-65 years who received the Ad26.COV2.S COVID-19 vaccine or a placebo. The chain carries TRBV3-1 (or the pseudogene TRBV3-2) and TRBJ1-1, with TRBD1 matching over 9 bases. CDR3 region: CASSPRDREWNTEAFF. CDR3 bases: TGTGCCAGCAGCCCCCGGGACAGGGAGTGGAACACTGAAGCTTTCTTT.